This is a list of T cell receptor beta chains from one sample in a study of neoadjuvant anti-PD-1 for oral cavity cancer. Assay: immunoSEQ multiplex PCR; the TCRdb copy retains only in-frame clones and omits some. The sample lists tens of thousands of clones, 35% to 50% occurring once. This specimen was tumor tissue, taken after nivolumab (anti-PD-1) treatment. All receptors come from a person aged 40 to 85 with oral cavity squamous cell carcinoma. CDR3s leave out the opening cysteine and the closing phenylalanine or tryptophan. The D gene is left open where the match is weak.

v_gene	j_gene	d_gene	CDR3aa
TRBV2	TRBJ1-4	TRBD1	ASGREQGGEKLF
TRBV19	TRBJ1-5	NA	ASSQTRTVVSNQPQH
TRBV5-1	TRBJ2-2	TRBD1	ASSPGTGAGTGELF
TRBV5-4	TRBJ1-6	NA	AMQGRNSPLH
TRBV7-2	TRBJ2-2	NA	ASSYGGGELF
TRBV28	TRBJ1-1	NA	ASSLYMNTEAF
TRBV10-3	TRBJ1-1	TRBD1	AIGTGVTNTEAF
TRBV5-1	TRBJ2-1	NA	ASSPTGEGRSQF
TRBV11-2	TRBJ1-1	TRBD1	ASSSWDRENTEAF
TRBV12-5	TRBJ1-1	TRBD1	ATYRGGETEAF
TRBV11-2	TRBJ2-1	NA	ASTHRAGSYNEQF
TRBV5-5	TRBJ2-5	TRBD1	ASSLDRAGRRTQY
TRBV29-1	TRBJ1-1	TRBD1	SVADRALNTEAF
TRBV6-6	TRBJ2-1	NA	ASSYLGRGEQF
TRBV7-8	TRBJ2-2	TRBD2	ASRSTGGPHTGELF
TRBV18	TRBJ2-2	NA	ASSPDSGELF
TRBV11-3	TRBJ1-3	NA	ASSGGEPGNTIY
TRBV2	TRBJ1-6	TRBD1	ASSEATRGLKIYSPLH
TRBV4-3	TRBJ2-7	NA	ASSKGPGQGYEQY
TRBV7-2	TRBJ2-7	TRBD2	ASSFTSGGNYEQY
TRBV19	TRBJ2-1	TRBD2	ASRPTRGLAGALNSYNEQF
TRBV27	TRBJ2-3	NA	ASSSLGSTDTQY
TRBV6-6	TRBJ2-7	NA	ASSYLYEQY
TRBV11-1	TRBJ1-4	NA	ASSYTVSSATNEKLF
TRBV7-8	TRBJ2-1	NA	ASSLEGVKANEQF
TRBV7-3	TRBJ2-3	TRBD1	ASSWDRAADTQY
TRBV7-2	TRBJ2-3	NA	ASSSTSVRDTQY
TRBV5-4	TRBJ2-3	NA	ASSLELISTDTQY
TRBV5-3	TRBJ1-4	NA	ARSLVRGTNEKLF
TRBV7-9	TRBJ2-5	NA	ASSSGHRQETQY
TRBV30	TRBJ2-3	NA	AWSQSGVGGTDTQY
TRBV5-8	TRBJ2-7	NA	ASSLAGGDTSYEQY
TRBV4-3	TRBJ1-2	NA	ASSQELLDISKGGYT
TRBV15	TRBJ1-4	NA	ATSSGPYEKLF
TRBV5-4	TRBJ1-1	TRBD1	ASQGARNTEAF
TRBV5-1	TRBJ2-1	NA	ASSLVGRERPTYNEQF
TRBV30	TRBJ2-1	NA	AWTKILSYNEQF
TRBV9	TRBJ2-3	TRBD2	ASSVGGGAYTQY
TRBV5-6	TRBJ1-1	TRBD1	ASSLGPQGTTEAF
TRBV28	TRBJ2-6	NA	ASSLSRGTGANVLT
TRBV7-2	TRBJ1-6	NA	ASSAAAGNKSPLH
TRBV4-3	TRBJ2-3	NA	ASSPTLGDTQY
TRBV6-1	TRBJ2-3	NA	ASSPGSSTDTQY
TRBV7-2	TRBJ1-4	TRBD1	ASSLSAGGAEKLF
TRBV27	TRBJ2-2	NA	ASRVVAVGAGELF
TRBV5-1	TRBJ1-1	NA	ASSLEQNTEAF
TRBV11-2	TRBJ2-1	NA	ASSRYNEQF
TRBV5-1	TRBJ2-3	NA	ASTLQGIDTQY
TRBV11-2	TRBJ1-1	TRBD1	ASSASTGPTEAF
TRBV12-5	TRBJ1-6	NA	ASDDGFNSPLH
TRBV7-9	TRBJ1-1	NA	ASSLYNIQGEAF
TRBV28	TRBJ1-4	NA	ASSFGPVKLF
TRBV30	TRBJ2-5	TRBD1	AWSDPARGKETQY